The TCR beta chain described here comes from a study of cytomegalovirus exposure and HLA in healthy donors. Study overall: A preliminary data release comprised tens of millions of unique TCRs obtained from HLA-typed donors. Genotyping of some 400 donors showed that about 83% belonged to the Caucasian-associated ancestry cluster. Study conclusions and caveats: For TCR beta chains, V- and J-gene trimming was later linked to a missense DCLRE1C variant.

In the case of this clone: Its target is not known.

Trimming removed 0 bases from V and 0 bases from J; junction bases left unmatched: 1. Germline CDR1 reads SGDLS; CDR2 reads YYNGEE. The CDR3 is made up of 15 amino acids. Each of the donors was a healthy bone marrow donor. The study ran its PCR with 60 Vbeta and 13 Jbeta primers. Produced via immunoSEQ multiplex PCR; TCRdb's table is partial and in-frame only. In the table there are approximately 190,000 clones, around 86% of which are singletons. Material: PBMCs. The receptor was derived from a man aged 40-49 years in good health and CMV-seropositive. The chain recombines TRBV9 with TRBJ2-3, with TRBD1 identical over 7 bases. CDR3 residues: CASSVVGQSTDTQYF. The CDR3 nucleotides are TGTGCCAGCAGCGTAGTGGGACAGAGCACAGATACGCAGTATTTT.